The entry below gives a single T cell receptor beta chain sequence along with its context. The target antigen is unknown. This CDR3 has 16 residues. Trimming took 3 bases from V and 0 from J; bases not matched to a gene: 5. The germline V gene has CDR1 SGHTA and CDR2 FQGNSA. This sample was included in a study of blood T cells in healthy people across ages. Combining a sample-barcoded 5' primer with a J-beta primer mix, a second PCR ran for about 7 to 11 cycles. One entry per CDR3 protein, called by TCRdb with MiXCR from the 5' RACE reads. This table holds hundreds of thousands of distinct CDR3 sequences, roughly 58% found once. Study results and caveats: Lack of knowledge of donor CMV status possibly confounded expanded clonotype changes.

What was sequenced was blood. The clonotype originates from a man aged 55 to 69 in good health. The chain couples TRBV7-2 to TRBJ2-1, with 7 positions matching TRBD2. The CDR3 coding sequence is TGTGCCAGCAGCTTCGGGCGGGGGAGCTCCTACAATGAGCAGTTCTTC. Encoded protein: CASSFGRGSSYNEQFF.